A selection of T cell receptor beta chains follows, all from one sample in a study of response to subunit inactivated influenza vaccine. TCRdb used MiXCR to reprocess the RT-PCR reads, holding one entry per CDR3 protein. The profile shows fewer than 800,000 distinct CDR3 sequences, roughly 14% of them singletons. Sequencing was performed on PBMCs from blood, taken about 12 days after vaccination. These receptors all stem from a man aged 45-60 years who received an inactivated influenza vaccine. The CDR3 runs from the conserved cysteine through the conserved F or W. Each record gives: D gene, clone size, J gene, V gene, CDR3 DNA, CDR3 protein. D genes are given only for firm matches. Part of the rows lack a size; the others show once, few, many or a class for expanded clones.

D gene: TRBD1; clone size: .; J gene: TRBJ1-1; V gene: TRBV20-1; CDR3 DNA: TGCAGTGCTAGATCGTACAGGGGGCGCGACACTGAAGCTTTCTTT; CDR3 protein: CSARSYRGRDTEAFF
D gene: .; clone size: few; J gene: TRBJ2-2; V gene: TRBV15; CDR3 DNA: TGTGCCACCAGCAGAGATCGCAGGGGGAACACCGGGGAGCTGTTTTTT; CDR3 protein: CATSRDRRGNTGELFF
D gene: .; clone size: .; J gene: TRBJ2-3; V gene: TRBV14; CDR3 DNA: TGTGCCAGCGTGTGGGGCACAGATACGCAGTATTTT; CDR3 protein: CASVWGTDTQYF
D gene: .; clone size: few; J gene: TRBJ2-5; V gene: TRBV11-2; CDR3 DNA: TGTGCCAGCAGCTTACAGCCCAGGGAGACCCAGTACTTC; CDR3 protein: CASSLQPRETQYF
D gene: .; clone size: few; J gene: TRBJ2-3; V gene: TRBV6-5; CDR3 DNA: TGTGCCAGCAGTTGGCGGCAGGGGATTACAGATACGCAGTATTTT; CDR3 protein: CASSWRQGITDTQYF
D gene: .; clone size: .; J gene: TRBJ2-7; V gene: TRBV27; CDR3 DNA: TGTGCCAGCAGTTTAACGGGACTTCGGGTCCACGAGCAGTACTTC; CDR3 protein: CASSLTGLRVHEQYF
D gene: .; clone size: .; J gene: TRBJ1-5; V gene: TRBV6-6; CDR3 DNA: TGTGCCAGCAGACAAACTTCCAGACAGCCCCAGCATTTT; CDR3 protein: CASRQTSRQPQHF
D gene: .; clone size: .; J gene: TRBJ2-4; V gene: TRBV20-1; CDR3 DNA: TGCAGTGCTAGTGACGACATTCAGTACTTC; CDR3 protein: CSASDDIQYF
D gene: TRBD2; clone size: many; J gene: TRBJ2-1; V gene: TRBV10-3; CDR3 DNA: TGTGCCATCAGCGAAGCGGGGAACGGCCACGTCAATGAGCAGTTCTTC; CDR3 protein: CAISEAGNGHVNEQFF
D gene: .; clone size: few; J gene: TRBJ1-3; V gene: TRBV12-3/TRBV12-4; CDR3 DNA: TGTGCCAGCAGTTGGTCCACGGCGGGAAACACCATATATTTT; CDR3 protein: CASSWSTAGNTIYF
D gene: TRBD1; clone size: many; J gene: TRBJ2-5; V gene: TRBV12-3/TRBV12-4; CDR3 DNA: TGTGCCAGCGGACAGGGGCTGAGAGAGACCCAGTACTTC; CDR3 protein: CASGQGLRETQYF
D gene: TRBD2; clone size: few; J gene: TRBJ2-1; V gene: TRBV28; CDR3 DNA: TGTGCCAGCAGTGGAAGACTAGCGGGAGGGCCTAAGCGCTCCTACAATGAGCAGTTCTTC; CDR3 protein: CASSGRLAGGPKRSYNEQFF
D gene: .; clone size: few; J gene: TRBJ2-2; V gene: TRBV6-1; CDR3 DNA: TGTGCCAGCAGGGAGTACCAGGGAAACACCGGGGAGCTGTTTTTT; CDR3 protein: CASREYQGNTGELFF
D gene: TRBD1; clone size: .; J gene: TRBJ2-3; V gene: TRBV5-6; CDR3 DNA: TGTGCCAGCAGCTCGGACAGGTTACCCCTAGGGGGCCCAGATACGCAGTATTTT; CDR3 protein: CASSSDRLPLGGPDTQYF
D gene: .; clone size: few; J gene: TRBJ2-7; V gene: TRBV7-3; CDR3 DNA: TGTGCCAGCAGCGGGAGCGGGCACGAGCAGTACTTC; CDR3 protein: CASSGSGHEQYF
D gene: .; clone size: many; J gene: TRBJ2-7; V gene: TRBV4-2; CDR3 DNA: TGTGCCAGCAGCCAAGGGGACGGGATGTACGAGCAGTACTTC; CDR3 protein: CASSQGDGMYEQYF
D gene: .; clone size: .; J gene: TRBJ2-2; V gene: TRBV5-5; CDR3 DNA: TGTGCCAGCAGAGACAGGACTCAGAACACCGGGGAGCTGTTTTTT; CDR3 protein: CASRDRTQNTGELFF
D gene: TRBD2; clone size: .; J gene: TRBJ2-5; V gene: TRBV12-3/TRBV12-4; CDR3 DNA: TGTGCCAGCAGTTTATTTAGCGGGGGGGCCTCAGAGACCCAGTACTTC; CDR3 protein: CASSLFSGGASETQYF
D gene: TRBD2; clone size: once; J gene: TRBJ2-7; V gene: TRBV12-3/TRBV12-4; CDR3 DNA: TGTGCCAGCAGTTTAGCCGGACTAGCGGGAGGGCAGGGCGAGCAGTACTTC; CDR3 protein: CASSLAGLAGGQGEQYF
D gene: .; clone size: few; J gene: TRBJ1-6; V gene: TRBV12-3/TRBV12-4; CDR3 DNA: TGTGCCAGCAGGATGACAGGAGCCGATAATTCACCCCTCCACTTT; CDR3 protein: CASRMTGADNSPLHF
D gene: TRBD1; clone size: .; J gene: TRBJ1-5; V gene: TRBV7-9; CDR3 DNA: TGTGCCAGCAGCTTAGTAGGGGACAGACAGCCCCAGCATTTT; CDR3 protein: CASSLVGDRQPQHF
D gene: TRBD1; clone size: many; J gene: TRBJ1-2; V gene: TRBV6-5; CDR3 DNA: TGTGCCAGCAGTTACTCGAGGGGGCCCCTCAATGGCTACACCTTC; CDR3 protein: CASSYSRGPLNGYTF
D gene: TRBD2; clone size: few; J gene: TRBJ2-7; V gene: TRBV5-6; CDR3 DNA: TGTGCCAGCAGCTTGGAAGTGGGGGGGACGCCCTACGAGCAGTACTTC; CDR3 protein: CASSLEVGGTPYEQYF
D gene: .; clone size: .; J gene: TRBJ2-7; V gene: TRBV18; CDR3 DNA: TGTGCCAGCTCACCGGATCCATATCTAGCCTACGAGCAGTACTTC; CDR3 protein: CASSPDPYLAYEQYF
D gene: TRBD1; clone size: many; J gene: TRBJ1-1; V gene: TRBV12-3/TRBV12-4; CDR3 DNA: TGTGCCAGCAGTCCGACAGGGGGGTTCACTGAAGCTTTCTTT; CDR3 protein: CASSPTGGFTEAFF
D gene: .; clone size: .; J gene: TRBJ1-1; V gene: TRBV5-1; CDR3 DNA: TGCGCCAGCAGCTTGATTATGGGCACTGAAGCTTTCTTT; CDR3 protein: CASSLIMGTEAFF
D gene: .; clone size: .; J gene: TRBJ2-5; V gene: TRBV3-1; CDR3 DNA: TGTGCCAGCAGCCCAAACCGGGGCGCACAAGAGACCCAGTACTTC; CDR3 protein: CASSPNRGAQETQYF
D gene: TRBD2; clone size: .; J gene: TRBJ2-3; V gene: TRBV5-1; CDR3 DNA: TGCGCCAGCAGCTTGGTTGGACTAGGCAGCACAGATACGCAGTATTTT; CDR3 protein: CASSLVGLGSTDTQYF
D gene: TRBD1; clone size: few; J gene: TRBJ2-7; V gene: TRBV6-5; CDR3 DNA: TGTGCCAGCAGTTACGGGGGACAGGGCTACGAGCAGTACTTC; CDR3 protein: CASSYGGQGYEQYF
D gene: .; clone size: .; J gene: TRBJ2-7; V gene: TRBV29-1; CDR3 DNA: TGCAGCGTGACTAGGGGGGGGTACGAGCAGTACTTC; CDR3 protein: CSVTRGGYEQYF
D gene: .; clone size: .; J gene: TRBJ2-7; V gene: TRBV27; CDR3 DNA: TGTGCCAGCAGTAAGACGACAGTAAACTACGAGCAGTACTTC; CDR3 protein: CASSKTTVNYEQYF
D gene: .; clone size: few; J gene: TRBJ1-2; V gene: TRBV5-1; CDR3 DNA: TGCGCCAGCAGTTACACAGGGCATGGCTACACCTTC; CDR3 protein: CASSYTGHGYTF
D gene: .; clone size: .; J gene: TRBJ2-7; V gene: TRBV9; CDR3 DNA: TGTGCCAGCACCCGGGACGTAAGCTCCTACGAGCAGTACTTC; CDR3 protein: CASTRDVSSYEQYF
D gene: .; clone size: .; J gene: TRBJ2-6; V gene: TRBV5-1; CDR3 DNA: TGCGCCAGCAGCTGGGCGGGTACTGGGGCCAACGTCCTGACTTTC; CDR3 protein: CASSWAGTGANVLTF
D gene: TRBD2; clone size: few; J gene: TRBJ2-2; V gene: TRBV6-5; CDR3 DNA: TGTGCCAGCAGTTATGGGGCTAGCGGAACCGGGGAGCTGTTTTTT; CDR3 protein: CASSYGASGTGELFF
D gene: TRBD2; clone size: few; J gene: TRBJ2-3; V gene: TRBV6-5; CDR3 DNA: TGTGCCAGCAGTTACCTCGGACTAGCGGGAGCCACAGATACGCAGTATTTT; CDR3 protein: CASSYLGLAGATDTQYF
D gene: TRBD1; clone size: few; J gene: TRBJ2-7; V gene: TRBV5-5; CDR3 DNA: TGTGCCAGCAGCCCCGGGACAGGGGCCAGGCAGTACTTC; CDR3 protein: CASSPGTGARQYF
D gene: .; clone size: .; J gene: TRBJ2-7; V gene: TRBV7-9; CDR3 DNA: TGTGCCAGCAGCTTTCTACAGGGTAATTCCGAGCAGTACTTC; CDR3 protein: CASSFLQGNSEQYF
D gene: .; clone size: .; J gene: TRBJ2-7; V gene: TRBV3-1; CDR3 DNA: TGTGCCAGCAGCCACTCAGGGGGGGGGTTTTACGAGCAGTACTTC; CDR3 protein: CASSHSGGGFYEQYF
D gene: .; clone size: many; J gene: TRBJ2-1; V gene: TRBV4-3; CDR3 DNA: TGCGCCAGCAGCCAAGATGAGACCTCCTACAATGAGCAGTTCTTC; CDR3 protein: CASSQDETSYNEQFF
D gene: .; clone size: .; J gene: TRBJ1-6; V gene: TRBV28; CDR3 DNA: TGTGCCAGCAGTTCCCGTTGGGATAATTCACCCCTCCACTTT; CDR3 protein: CASSSRWDNSPLHF
D gene: TRBD1; clone size: many; J gene: TRBJ2-2; V gene: TRBV5-6; CDR3 DNA: TGTGCCAGCAGCTTACAGGGGGTCAACACCGGGGAGCTGTTTTTT; CDR3 protein: CASSLQGVNTGELFF
D gene: .; clone size: .; J gene: TRBJ2-1; V gene: TRBV2; CDR3 DNA: TGTGCCAGTAACCAAGGACTCAACGAGCAGTTCTTC; CDR3 protein: CASNQGLNEQFF
D gene: TRBD2; clone size: .; J gene: TRBJ2-3; V gene: TRBV6-2/TRBV6-3; CDR3 DNA: TGTGCCAGCAGTACGCCACTAGCGGGGGCCGGCACAGATACGCAGTATTTT; CDR3 protein: CASSTPLAGAGTDTQYF
D gene: TRBD2; clone size: few; J gene: TRBJ2-1; V gene: TRBV7-9; CDR3 DNA: TGTGCCAGCAGCCAAAGAAGCGGGAGGTTCGATGAGCAGTTCTTC; CDR3 protein: CASSQRSGRFDEQFF
D gene: TRBD1; clone size: .; J gene: TRBJ2-1; V gene: TRBV11-2; CDR3 DNA: TGTGCCAGCAGCTCGACAGGGAAAGGGGCCGGGAATGAGCAGTTCTTC; CDR3 protein: CASSSTGKGAGNEQFF
D gene: .; clone size: .; J gene: TRBJ2-5; V gene: TRBV25-1; CDR3 DNA: TGTGCCAGCAGTGAAGGACTCCAAGAGACCCAGTACTTC; CDR3 protein: CASSEGLQETQYF
D gene: .; clone size: .; J gene: TRBJ2-1; V gene: TRBV5-1; CDR3 DNA: TGCGCCAGCAGCTTTGGGGGGGGCCTCAGGAATGAGCAGTTCTTC; CDR3 protein: CASSFGGGLRNEQFF
D gene: TRBD1; clone size: .; J gene: TRBJ2-1; V gene: TRBV7-9; CDR3 DNA: TGTGCCAGCGTGGGACAGGGGTCCTACAATGAGCAGTTCTTC; CDR3 protein: CASVGQGSYNEQFF
D gene: .; clone size: .; J gene: TRBJ2-7; V gene: TRBV7-2; CDR3 DNA: TGTGCCAGCAGACCAAGCAATCAGGCCTACGAGCAGTACTTC; CDR3 protein: CASRPSNQAYEQYF
D gene: TRBD1; clone size: few; J gene: TRBJ2-2; V gene: TRBV7-2; CDR3 DNA: TGTGCCAGCAGCCAGACAGGGTACACCGGGGAGCTGTTTTTT; CDR3 protein: CASSQTGYTGELFF
D gene: TRBD2; clone size: .; J gene: TRBJ2-1; V gene: TRBV12-3/TRBV12-4; CDR3 DNA: TGTGCCAGCAGTGGTAGCGGGAGGACCTACAATGAGCAGTTCTTC; CDR3 protein: CASSGSGRTYNEQFF
D gene: .; clone size: .; J gene: TRBJ2-1; V gene: TRBV30; CDR3 DNA: TGTGCCTGGAGTCTGGGGGGGCAGACTTACAATGAGCAGTTCTTC; CDR3 protein: CAWSLGGQTYNEQFF
D gene: .; clone size: .; J gene: TRBJ2-7; V gene: TRBV5-6; CDR3 DNA: TGTGCCAGCACCCGGGGGACCCTATACGAGCAGTACTTC; CDR3 protein: CASTRGTLYEQYF
D gene: .; clone size: few; J gene: TRBJ2-3; V gene: TRBV20-1; CDR3 DNA: TGCAGTGCCACGGGGGGCCGAGTCACAGATACGCAGTATTTT; CDR3 protein: CSATGGRVTDTQYF